This entry lists 10 T cell receptor beta chains sequenced from one sample in a study of T cells in Graves' hyperthyroidism and ophthalmopathy. TCR beta CDR3 regions were amplified from RNA. HTBI primers were used for first-round RT-PCR of the TCR CDR3. TCRdb reprocessed the multiplex PCR reads via MiXCR and lists one record per CDR3 protein. The top ten hold 15% to 20% of the sample, which has a few hundred thousand distinct CDR3 sequences, 40% to 55% seen once. Material for sequencing was peripheral blood or thyroid tissue (not recorded which). The receptors come from an adult woman with Graves' disease, either hyperthyroidism or ophthalmopathy (not recorded which).

This clonotype showed up many times. V gene TRBV6-6 combines with J gene TRBJ2-5, with 10 bases matching TRBD1. V trimming: 6 bases; J trimming: 5 bases; junction bases outside the gene matches: 9. Germline assignment: CDR1 MNHNY and CDR2 SVGAGI (reference sequence). There are 15 residues in the CDR3. CDR3 in amino acids: CASSRDRGIVETQYF. The CDR3 nucleotides read TGTGCCAGCAGCAGGGACAGGGGTATTGTGGAGACCCAGTACTTC.

The CDR3 here is CSARQSSYEQYF. DNA of the CDR3: TGCAGTGCTAGACAGAGCTCCTACGAGCAGTACTTC. The V and J genes are TRBV20-1 and TRBJ2-7; D unresolved. Germline values: CDR1 DFQATT, CDR2 SNEGSKA (reference sequence). Trimming took off 2 bases at V and 0 bases at J, with 5 bases between the two ends. CDR3 size: 12 residues.

The chain has TRBV9 and TRBJ1-2; D is unclear. The germline V gene has CDR1 SGDLS and CDR2 YYNGEE. The CDR3 runs to 10 residues. Between the trimmed V and J ends, which lost 4 bases and 8 bases, there was a span of 6 bases. The CDR3 region has the DNA TGTGCCAGCAGCCCCCAGGGCTACACCTTC. Its protein product is CASSPQGYTF.

As for this clonotype: Germline and junction disagree at one end, which may indicate a read error. This sequence joins TRBV2 and TRBJ1-3, with D possibly TRBD1 on 6 matching bases. Germline-derived CDR1 and CDR2 are SNHLY and FYNNEI. This CDR3 has 13 residues. CDR3 loop: CASRATRWDTEAF. CDR3 bases: TGTGCCAGCAGAGCTACCAGATGGGACACTGAAGCTTTT.

The chain combines TRBV12-3 or TRBV12-4 with TRBJ2-7; D gene ambiguous. This CDR3 is built from 15 residues. V shed 1 base and J shed 2 bases, with 12 bases lying between them. The CDR3 nucleotides are TGTGCCAGCAGTTTAGAGGTCGGCAGAGCCTACGAGCAGTACTTC. Residues: CASSLEVGRAYEQYF.

This clonotype has at least ten counts. The chain is built from TRBV9 and TRBJ2-7; perhaps TRBD1 as D (8 bases). CDR1 SGDLS and CDR2 YYNGEE come from the germline V gene. This CDR3 has 13 amino acids. V was clipped by 3 bases and J by 6 bases, with 13 bases between them. Written as DNA, the CDR3 is TGTGCCAGCAGCGCTACAGGGGGGGGCGAGCAGTACTTC. The encoded protein is CASSATGGGEQYF.

Points on this clonotype: At one boundary the junction diverges from the germline segment, which might be a read error. This chain links TRBV10-3 with TRBJ1-4; D gene unclear. The CDR3 extends over 13 amino acids. Per germline, CDR1 ENHRY and CDR2 SYGVKD. CDR3 coding DNA: TGTGCCAGCAGTTATTCGCCGGCCGAAAAACTGTTTTTT. Protein: CASSYSPAEKLFF.

V is TRBV10-3 and J is TRBJ1-5, with TRBD1 identical over 7 bases. Germline lookup yields CDR1 ENHRY and CDR2 SYGVKD. J lost 11 bases, V lost 6 bases, and 10 bases had no gene match. The length of the CDR3 is 13 residues. CDR3 region: CAIRGTVEETQHF. The CDR3 region has the DNA TGTGCCATCAGAGGGACAGTTGAAGAGACCCAGCATTTT.

This clonotype has ten or more counts. This chain uses TRBV12-3 or TRBV12-4 with TRBJ1-3, with TRBD1 identical over 8 bases. The V and J ends lost 3 bases and 4 bases, in that order; junction bases with no gene match: 8. The CDR3 runs 16 residues. The DNA for the CDR3 is TGTGCCAGCAGTTTTTGGGCAGGGGGCTCCGGAAACACCATATATTTT. It translates to CASSFWAGGSGNTIYF.

This clonotype was seen at least ten times. V gene TRBV6-2 or TRBV6-3 combines with J gene TRBJ2-7; no definite D call. CDR1 and CDR2 (germline): MNHEY, SVGEGT. CDR3 length: 14 amino acids. V lost 0 bases and J 4 bases, leaving 10 bases between the germline ends. The CDR3 region is CASSYSRTTYEQYF. CDR3 DNA sequence: TGTGCCAGCAGTTACTCAAGGACCACATACGAGCAGTACTTC.